This T cell receptor (beta chain) is drawn from a study of CD8+ T cells in alopecia areata. Overall study context: Tofacitinib therapy lasting 6 to 18 months was followed by 6 months off drug. Study-wide results and limits: Scalp lesions, especially in alopecia totalis/universalis, had higher clonality than normal scalp. Mice gave a clearer picture of TCR sharing than patients did, possibly for HLA-related reasons.

A remark on this clone: What it binds is not known.

The CDR3 sequence is 14 residues long. Germline CDR1 and CDR2: SGHVS and FNYEAQ. The J segment lost 4 bases and the V segment lost 8 bases, leaving 7 bases of the junction unmatched. Following extraction, RNA underwent reverse transcription to cDNA, which served as the sequencing template. Measured with immunoSEQ multiplex PCR; TCRdb has only the in-frame clones, and not every one. The table has tens of thousands of clones, 90% to 97% seen once; the top ten hold more than 25%. This clonotype was sampled from a human donor with alopecia areata. The input for sequencing was CD8+ T cells sorted from blood, taken at week 0. This sequence joins TRBV7-6 and TRBJ2-5; 10 bases agree with TRBD2. CDR3 amino acids: CASGAGLALETQYF. The CDR3 bases are TGTGCCAGCGGGGCGGGACTAGCGTTAGAGACCCAGTACTTC.